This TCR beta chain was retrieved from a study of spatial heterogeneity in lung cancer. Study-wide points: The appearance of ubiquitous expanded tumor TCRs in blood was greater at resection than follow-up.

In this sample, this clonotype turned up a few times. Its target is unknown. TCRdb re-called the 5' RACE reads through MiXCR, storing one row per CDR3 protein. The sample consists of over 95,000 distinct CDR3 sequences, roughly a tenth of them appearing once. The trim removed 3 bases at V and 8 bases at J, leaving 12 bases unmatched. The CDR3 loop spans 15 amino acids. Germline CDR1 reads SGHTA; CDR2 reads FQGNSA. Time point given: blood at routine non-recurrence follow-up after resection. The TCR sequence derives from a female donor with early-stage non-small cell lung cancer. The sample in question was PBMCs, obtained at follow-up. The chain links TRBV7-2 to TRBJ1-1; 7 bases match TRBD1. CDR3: CASSLGTAAGEEAFF. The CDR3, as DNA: TGTGCCAGCAGCTTGGGGACAGCGGCTGGGGAGGAAGCTTTCTTT.